The TCR beta chain described here comes from a study of blood T cell repertoires in COVID-19. Study as a whole: T cells, B-cell-depleted T cells, or PBMCs supplied cDNA or gDNA.

As processed by the authors: The assay estimated nucleated cells by amplifying reference gene primers. Data came from immunoSEQ multiplex PCR; TCRdb stores just in-frame clones and leaves some out. D and trimming were read from the DNA, whereas the V and J calls and clone size are those reported in that table. The repertoire holds 120,000 to 150,000 clones, around four fifths seen once, with roughly 3% in the top ten. The source material was peripheral blood. The TCR sequence derives from a middle-aged woman with active or convalescent COVID-19.

This CDR3 is CASSYNFAGEAFF. CDR3 bases: TGTGCCAGCAGCTATAATTTTGCGGGGGAAGCTTTCTTT. The J gene is TRBJ1-1, the V gene TRBV9; D unclear. The germline gives CDR1 SGDLS, CDR2 YYNGEE. The CDR3 covers 13 residues. Trimming shortened V by 4 bases and J by 8 bases, and 15 bases separated the two germline ends.